The next 24 T cell receptor beta chains were all read from a single sample in a study of shared clonotypes between healthy human individuals. Method: immunoSEQ multiplex PCR; TCRdb's copy keeps in-frame clones and lacks some. The sample shows some 1 million clones, 65% to 80% of them seen only once. The sequenced sample consisted of memory CD4+ T cells sorted from blood. Subset reported: CD45RA-negative fraction. The receptor set was obtained from a man aged 18 to 35 in good health.

Only a few counts were recorded for this clone. V gene TRBV5-4 combines with J gene TRBJ1-4; 10 nucleotides line up with TRBD1. The CDR3 spans 14 residues. CDR1 and CDR2 from the germline V gene are SGHNT and YYREEE (reference sequence). The J segment lost 8 bases and the V segment lost 4 bases, leaving 5 bases of the junction unmatched. CDR3: CASSTGTGVEKLFF. Here the CDR3 DNA reads TGTGCCAGCAGCACCGGGACAGGGGTCGAAAAACTGTTTTTT. The entire variable domain, with the rest obtained from reference TRBV5-4 and TRBJ1-4, is as follows: ETGVTQSPTHLIKTRGQQVTLRCSSQSGHNTVSWYQQALGQGPQFIFQYYREEENGRGNFPPRFSGLQFPNYSSELNVNALELDDSALYLCASSTGTGVEKLFFGSGTQLSVL.

This clone was observed a few times. The gene calls are TRBV19 and TRBJ1-5; D uncertain. In germline, CDR1 is LNHDA, CDR2 SQIVND (reference sequence). CDR3 size: 14 residues. Trimming took 7 bases from V and 5 from J, leaving 15 bases between them. The chain's CDR3 is CASTMGGSYQPQHF. The CDR3 DNA is TGTGCCAGTACCATGGGTGGGTCGTATCAGCCCCAGCATTTT.

The CDR3 sequence is CASSERATGETQYF. CDR3 in DNA: TGCGCCAGCAGCGAGCGAGCGACCGGGGAGACCCAGTACTTC. The chain has TRBV5-1 and TRBJ2-5, with D uncertain. The CDR3 length is 14 residues. Germline CDR1 SGHRS, CDR2 YFSETQ. The V and J ends lost 4 bases and 5 bases respectively, with 15 bases between them.

The chain employs TRBV19 and TRBJ2-7, with D possibly TRBD2 on 6 matching bases. Germline V gene data show CDR1 as LNHDA and CDR2 as SQIVND (reference sequence). This CDR3 has 13 residues. V was cut by 1 base and J by 7 bases, with 11 bases left in between. CDR3 sequence reads: CASSIGSLAEQYF. For the CDR3, the DNA is TGTGCCAGTAGTATAGGTTCCCTAGCGGAGCAGTACTTC.

Concerning this clone itself: Relative to the germline gene, one junction end is altered; a read error may explain this. Other DNA sequences in the same sample also yield this CDR3. The rearrangement links TRBV5-1 to TRBJ2-7; D unclear. The CDR3 has 11 residues. The germline V gene encodes CDR1 SGHRS and CDR2 YFSETQ. The CDR3 is CASSSGVEQYF. The DNA for the CDR3 is TGCGCTAGCAGCAGTGGGGTCGAGCAGTACTTC.

The J gene is TRBJ1-6, the V gene TRBV19; D unresolved. The CDR3 spans 16 residues. CDR1 and CDR2 (germline): LNHDA, SQIVND (reference sequence). Trimming stripped 6 bases from V and 5 bases from J, with 17 bases between. The CDR3 DNA reads TGTGCCAGTAGCACCTTAGGAGCAATGCATAATTCACCCCTCCACTTT. As protein: CASSTLGAMHNSPLHF.

The chain uses TRBV10-1 and TRBJ2-6; possibly TRBD2 for D (5 bases). The CDR3 totals 15 residues. Trimming left V 2 bases short and J 4 bases short, with 9 bases between. In germline, CDR1 is WNHNN, CDR2 SYGVQD (reference sequence). The CDR3 DNA reads as TGCGCCAGCAGTGAGAGTGGGAGAGGGGCCAACGTCCTGACTTTC. This encodes CASSESGRGANVLTF.

Points on this clone: The identical CDR3 is also encoded by other nucleotide sequences in the sample. The chain couples TRBV7-3 to TRBJ2-5; D remains unclear. V gave up 5 bases and J gave up 1 base, with 8 bases separating them. The CDR3 spans 13 residues. Germline assignment: CDR1 SGHTA and CDR2 FQGTGA. CDR3 residues: CASSTGPQETQYF. In nucleotides, the CDR3 is TGTGCCAGCAGCACCGGTCCCCAAGAGACCCAGTACTTC.

The chain has TRBV23-1 and TRBJ1-5; D perhaps matches TRBD1 (6 bases). TRBV23-1 is marked as an open reading frame, function uncertain. V was cut by 6 bases and J by 7 bases, with 7 bases left in between. The CDR3 totals 11 residues. The CDR3: CASRRGQPQHF. CDR3 DNA sequence: TGCGCCAGCAGAAGGGGGCAGCCCCAGCATTTT.

The chain joins TRBV5-1 to TRBJ1-1, with D unclear. V dropped 3 bases and J dropped 8 bases, with 8 bases sitting between them. CDR1 is SGHRS and CDR2 is YFSETQ in the germline V gene. The CDR3 extends over 11 amino acids. The CDR3 region is CASSSNREAFF. Here the CDR3 DNA reads TGCGCCAGCAGCTCGAATAGGGAAGCTTTCTTT. Full variable domain (missing parts from reference TRBV5-1 and TRBJ1-1): KAGVTQTPRYLIKTRGQQVTLSCSPISGHRSVSWYQQTPGQGLQFLFEYFSETQRNKGNFPGRFSGRQFSNSRSEMNVSTLELGDSALYLCASSSNREAFFGQGTRLTVV.

As regards this clone: Other DNA sequences from this sample encode an identical CDR3 as well. This chain uses TRBV5-1 with TRBJ2-2, with unresolved D. V gave up 0 bases and J gave up 4 bases, with 10 bases separating them. The CDR3 runs to 15 residues. Per the germline V gene, CDR1 is SGHRS and CDR2 is YFSETQ. The CDR3 sequence is CASSLAVGGTGELFF. For the CDR3, the DNA is TGCGCCAGCAGCTTGGCAGTAGGTGGCACCGGGGAGCTGTTTTTT.

V and J are TRBV18 and TRBJ1-6, with 8 bases fitting TRBD1. The CDR3 is 15 residues long. Germline V gene lookup returns CDR1 KGHSH and CDR2 LQKENI. The J segment lost 7 bases and the V segment lost 1 base, leaving 3 bases of the junction unmatched. The CDR3 is CASSPRGQGNSPLHF. The DNA for the CDR3 is TGTGCCAGCTCACCACGTGGACAGGGAAATTCACCCCTCCACTTT.

The genes are TRBV2 and TRBJ2-2; tentatively, D is TRBD1 (6 bases). This CDR3 contains 13 residues. Trimming took 7 bases from V and 6 from J, leaving 12 bases between them. CDR1 is SNHLY and CDR2 is FYNNEI in the germline V gene. CDR3 residues: CASMTQGSGELFF. The CDR3 coding sequence is TGTGCCAGCATGACCCAGGGGTCCGGGGAGCTGTTTTTT. The whole variable domain, remainder taken from reference TRBV2 and TRBJ2-2, is EPEVTQTPSHQVTQMGQEVILRCVPISNHLYFYWYRQILGQKVEFLVSFYNNEISEKSEIFDDQFSVERPDGSNFTLKIRSTKLEDSAMYFCASMTQGSGELFFGEGSRLTVL.

The V gene is TRBV9, the J gene TRBJ2-1, with 7 bases lining up with TRBD2. The junction had 8 bases not matched to a gene; V was cut back by 0 bases and J by 8 bases. The CDR3 extends over 15 amino acids. Germline loops: CDR1 SGDLS, CDR2 YYNGEE. In DNA form, the CDR3 reads TGTGCCAGCAGCGTAGATCCAGCGGGGATGGATGAGCAGTTCTTC. Translated: CASSVDPAGMDEQFF.

A single count supports this clone. V and J are TRBV4-3 and TRBJ2-1; the match to TRBD1 covers 8 bases. V shed 2 bases and J 7 bases; nucleotides not matched to a gene: 7. Germline CDR1 LGHNA, CDR2 YSLEER. The CDR3 totals 15 residues. Here the CDR3 DNA reads TGCGCCAGCAGCCAAAATGGACAGGGTTGGAATGAGCAGTTCTTC. Translating gives CASSQNGQGWNEQFF.

This clone appeared many times. The chain uses TRBV5-8 and TRBJ2-5; D is uncertain. Deletions cut 1 base from V and 2 bases from J, with 6 bases between. The CDR3 runs to 13 residues. Germline V gene lookup returns CDR1 SGHTS and CDR2 YDEGEE. DNA of the CDR3: TGTGCCAGCAGCTTGATACATCAAGAGACCCAGTACTTC. Its translation is CASSLIHQETQYF.

This chain connects TRBV6-1 to TRBJ1-5; D uncertain. V lost 3 bases to trimming and J lost 5 bases, with 8 bases between them. Germline-derived CDR1 and CDR2 are MNHNS and SASEGT. CDR3 length equals 13 residues. The CDR3 here is CASSEASHQPQHF. The CDR3 DNA is TGTGCCAGCAGTGAGGCCTCTCATCAGCCCCAGCATTTT.

The gene calls are TRBV10-2 and TRBJ2-5, with D uncertain. The CDR3 extends over 14 amino acids. Germline V gives CDR1 WSHSY, CDR2 SAAADI. Trimming took 3 bases from V and 8 from J, leaving 16 bases between them. In DNA, the CDR3 is TGCGCCAGCAGTGAAGTGGGCCCGGCTTCCACCCAGTACTTC. Translation: CASSEVGPASTQYF.

The CDR3 spells CASSLGEYEQYF. As DNA, the CDR3 is TGCGCCAGCAGCTTGGGGGAGTACGAGCAGTACTTC. The gene calls are TRBV5-1 and TRBJ2-7; D possibly corresponds to TRBD2 (5 bases). Looked up from germline, CDR1 is SGHRS and CDR2 is YFSETQ. Trimming left V 0 bases short and J 4 bases short, with 5 bases between. This CDR3 has 12 residues.

V usage is TRBV7-2 and J usage is TRBJ2-2, with D perhaps matching TRBD1 (6 bases). The CDR3 loop spans 15 amino acids. The V end lost 6 bases, the J end lost 7 bases, and 18 bases lay between the germline ends. Germline-derived CDR1 and CDR2 are SGHTA and FQGNSA. CDR3 protein: CASSFTGTVGGELFF. The CDR3, as DNA: TGTGCCAGCAGTTTTACAGGGACCGTTGGCGGGGAGCTGTTTTTT.

This clone was observed a handful of times. The genes are TRBV10-3 and TRBJ1-1, with D perhaps TRBD1 (6 bases). This CDR3 has 14 residues. Trimming took 0 bases from V and 6 from J, leaving 11 bases between them. Per germline, CDR1 ENHRY and CDR2 SYGVKD. The CDR3 DNA is TGTGCCATCAGTGAGTCTACAGGGAGGCCTGAAGCTTTCTTT. It codes for CAISESTGRPEAFF.

The chain uses TRBV28 and TRBJ1-3, with a possible D match to TRBD1 (5 bases). Germline lookup yields CDR1 MDHEN and CDR2 SYDVKM. Trimming stripped 10 bases from V and 1 base from J, with 17 bases between. The length of the CDR3 is 15 residues. The CDR3 spells CATRGTLGSGNTIYF. In DNA form, the CDR3 reads TGTGCCACCCGGGGCACCCTAGGGTCTGGAAACACCATATATTTT.

This clone was seen just once. This chain links TRBV6-1 with TRBJ1-2; D remains unclear. V dropped 7 bases and J dropped 2 bases, with 14 bases sitting between them. The CDR3 contains 14 residues. Germline V lookup: CDR1 MNHNS, CDR2 SASEGT. CDR3 sequence: CASTNMGLNYGYTF. CDR3 bases: TGTGCCAGCACCAATATGGGGTTGAACTATGGCTACACCTTC.

Note on this clone: The same CDR3 also results from other DNA sequences found in this sample. This chain uses TRBV10-3 with TRBJ1-4; perhaps TRBD1 as D (5 bases). CDR3 length: 13 amino acids. The germline gives CDR1 ENHRY, CDR2 SYGVKD. V lost 2 bases, J lost 7 bases, and 8 bases lay in between. The CDR3 bases are TGTGCCATCAGTGAGAGGCAGGGTGAAAAACTGTTTTTT. Residues: CAISERQGEKLFF.